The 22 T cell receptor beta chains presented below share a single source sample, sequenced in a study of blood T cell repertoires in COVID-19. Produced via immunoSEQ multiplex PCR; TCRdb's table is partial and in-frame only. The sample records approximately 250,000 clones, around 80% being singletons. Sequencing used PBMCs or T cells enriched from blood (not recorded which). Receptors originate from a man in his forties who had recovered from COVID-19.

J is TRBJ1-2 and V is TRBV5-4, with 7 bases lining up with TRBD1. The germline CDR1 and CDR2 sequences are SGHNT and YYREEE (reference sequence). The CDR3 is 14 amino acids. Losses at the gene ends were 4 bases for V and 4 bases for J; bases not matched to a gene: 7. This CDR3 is CASSQGVGGYGYTF. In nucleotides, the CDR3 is TGTGCCAGCAGCCAGGGGGTTGGAGGCTATGGCTACACCTTC.

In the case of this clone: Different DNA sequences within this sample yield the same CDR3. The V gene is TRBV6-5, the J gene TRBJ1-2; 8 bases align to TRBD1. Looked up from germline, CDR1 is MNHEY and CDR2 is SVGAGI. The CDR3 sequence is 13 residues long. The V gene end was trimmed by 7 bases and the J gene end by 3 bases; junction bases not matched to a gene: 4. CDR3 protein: CASIQTGDYGYTF. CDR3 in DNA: TGTGCCAGCATCCAGACAGGGGACTATGGCTACACCTTC.

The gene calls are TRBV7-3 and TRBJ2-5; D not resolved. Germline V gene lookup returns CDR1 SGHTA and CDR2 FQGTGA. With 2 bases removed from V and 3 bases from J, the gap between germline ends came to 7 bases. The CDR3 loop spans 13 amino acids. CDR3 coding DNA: TGTGCCAGCAGCTTAGCGATCGAAGAGACCCAGTACTTC. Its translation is CASSLAIEETQYF. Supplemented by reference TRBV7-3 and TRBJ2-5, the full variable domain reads GAGVSQTPSNKVTEKGKYVELRCDPISGHTALYWYRQSLGQGPEFLIYFQGTGAADDSGLPNDRFFAVRPEGSVSTLKIQRTERGDSAVYLCASSLAIEETQYFGPGTRLLVL.

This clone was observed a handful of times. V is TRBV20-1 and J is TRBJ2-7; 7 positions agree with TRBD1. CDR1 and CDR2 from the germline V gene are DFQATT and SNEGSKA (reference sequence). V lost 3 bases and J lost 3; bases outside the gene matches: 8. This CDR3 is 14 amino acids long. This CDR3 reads CSASLDRVLYEQYF. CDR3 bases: TGCAGTGCTAGTCTTGACAGGGTCCTCTACGAGCAGTACTTC.

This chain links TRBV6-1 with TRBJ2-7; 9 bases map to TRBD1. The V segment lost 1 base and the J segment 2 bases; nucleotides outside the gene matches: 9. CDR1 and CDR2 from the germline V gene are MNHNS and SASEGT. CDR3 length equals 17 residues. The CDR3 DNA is TGTGCCAGCAGTGAAGACATATTGGGGACAGGGACCTACGAGCAGTACTTC. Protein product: CASSEDILGTGTYEQYF.

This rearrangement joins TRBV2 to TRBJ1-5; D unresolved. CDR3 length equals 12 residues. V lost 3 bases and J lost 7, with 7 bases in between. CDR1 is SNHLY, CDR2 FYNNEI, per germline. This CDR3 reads CASSDRGQPQHF. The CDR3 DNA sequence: TGTGCCAGCAGTGATCGGGGACAGCCCCAGCATTTT.

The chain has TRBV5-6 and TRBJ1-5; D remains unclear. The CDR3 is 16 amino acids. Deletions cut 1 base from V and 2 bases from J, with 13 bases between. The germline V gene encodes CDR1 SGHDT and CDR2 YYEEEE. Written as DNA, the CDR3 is TGTGCCAGCAGCTTGACAGTAGGGAGTGGCAATCAGCCCCAGCATTTT. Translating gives CASSLTVGSGNQPQHF. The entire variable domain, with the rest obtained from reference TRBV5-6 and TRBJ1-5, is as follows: DAGVTQSPTHLIKTRGQQVTLRCSPKSGHDTVSWYQQALGQGPQFIFQYYEEEERQRGNFPDRFSGHQFPNYSSELNVNALLLGDSALYLCASSLTVGSGNQPQHFGDGTRLSIL.

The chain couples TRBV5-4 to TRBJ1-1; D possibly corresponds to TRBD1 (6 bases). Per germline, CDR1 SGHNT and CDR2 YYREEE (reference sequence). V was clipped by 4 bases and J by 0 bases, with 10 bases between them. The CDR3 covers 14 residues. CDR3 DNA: TGTGCCAGCAGCCTGGACAGATTGAACACTGAAGCTTTCTTT. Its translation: CASSLDRLNTEAFF.

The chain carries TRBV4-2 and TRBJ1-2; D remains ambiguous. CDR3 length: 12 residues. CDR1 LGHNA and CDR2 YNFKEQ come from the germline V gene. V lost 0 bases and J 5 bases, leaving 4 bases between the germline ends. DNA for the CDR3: TGTGCCAGCAGCCAAGATCAATATGGCTACACCTTC. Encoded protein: CASSQDQYGYTF.

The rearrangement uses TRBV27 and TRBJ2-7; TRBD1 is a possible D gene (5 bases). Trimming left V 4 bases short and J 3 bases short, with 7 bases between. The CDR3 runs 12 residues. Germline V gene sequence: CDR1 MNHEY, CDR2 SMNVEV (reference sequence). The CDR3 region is CASSYQGYEQYF. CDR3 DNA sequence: TGTGCCAGCAGTTACCAGGGCTACGAGCAGTACTTC.

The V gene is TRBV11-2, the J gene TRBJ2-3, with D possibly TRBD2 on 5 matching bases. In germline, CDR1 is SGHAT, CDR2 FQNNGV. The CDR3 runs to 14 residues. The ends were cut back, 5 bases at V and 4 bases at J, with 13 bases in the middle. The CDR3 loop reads CASSRTRSPDTQYF. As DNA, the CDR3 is TGTGCCAGCAGCCGTACTAGGTCCCCAGATACGCAGTATTTT.

The CDR3 loop reads CASSQEWGPGLAGGYQETQYF. CDR3 sequence (DNA): TGTGCCAGCAGCCAAGAGTGGGGACCGGGACTAGCGGGGGGCTACCAAGAGACCCAGTACTTC. The V and J genes are TRBV4-2 and TRBJ2-5; 15 bases are shared with TRBD2. Unmatched junction bases numbered 11, after V lost 0 bases and J lost 0 bases. The CDR3 consists of 21 residues. CDR1 is LGHNA, CDR2 YNFKEQ, per germline.

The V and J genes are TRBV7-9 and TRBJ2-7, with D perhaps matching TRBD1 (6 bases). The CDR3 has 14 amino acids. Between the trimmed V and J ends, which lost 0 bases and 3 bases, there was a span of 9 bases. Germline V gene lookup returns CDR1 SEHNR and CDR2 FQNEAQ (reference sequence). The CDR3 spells CASSLAGAFYEQYF. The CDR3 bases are TGTGCCAGCAGCTTAGCGGGGGCCTTCTACGAGCAGTACTTC.

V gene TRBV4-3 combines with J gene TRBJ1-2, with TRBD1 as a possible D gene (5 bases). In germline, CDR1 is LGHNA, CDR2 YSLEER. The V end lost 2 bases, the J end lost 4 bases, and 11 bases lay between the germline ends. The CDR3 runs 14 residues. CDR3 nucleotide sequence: TGCGCCAGCAGCCAACTGACAGTTGGCTATGGCTACACCTTC. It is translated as CASSQLTVGYGYTF.

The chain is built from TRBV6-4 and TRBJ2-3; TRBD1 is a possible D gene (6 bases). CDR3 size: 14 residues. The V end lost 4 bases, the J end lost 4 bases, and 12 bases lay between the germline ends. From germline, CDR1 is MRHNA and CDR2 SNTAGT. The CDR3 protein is CASSATQGADTQYF. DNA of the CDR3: TGTGCCAGCAGTGCCACACAGGGAGCAGATACGCAGTATTTT.

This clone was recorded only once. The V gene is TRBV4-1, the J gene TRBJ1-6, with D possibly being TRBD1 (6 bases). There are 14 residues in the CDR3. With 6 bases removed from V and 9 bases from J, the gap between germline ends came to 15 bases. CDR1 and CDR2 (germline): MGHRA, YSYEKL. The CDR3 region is CASSPQGDGSPLHF. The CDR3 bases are TGCGCCAGCAGTCCACAGGGAGACGGTTCACCCCTCCACTTT.

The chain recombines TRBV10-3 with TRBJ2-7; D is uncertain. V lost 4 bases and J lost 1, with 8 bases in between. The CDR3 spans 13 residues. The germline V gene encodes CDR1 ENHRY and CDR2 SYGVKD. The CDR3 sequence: CAISVQQSYEQYF. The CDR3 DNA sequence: TGTGCCATCAGTGTGCAACAGTCCTACGAGCAGTACTTC.

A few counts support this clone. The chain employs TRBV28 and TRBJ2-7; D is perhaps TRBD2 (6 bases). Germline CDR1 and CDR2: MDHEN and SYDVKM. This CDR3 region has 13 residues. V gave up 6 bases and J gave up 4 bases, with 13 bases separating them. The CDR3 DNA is TGTGCCAGCAGGGGGGGAGGATTATACGAGCAGTACTTC. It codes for CASRGGGLYEQYF.

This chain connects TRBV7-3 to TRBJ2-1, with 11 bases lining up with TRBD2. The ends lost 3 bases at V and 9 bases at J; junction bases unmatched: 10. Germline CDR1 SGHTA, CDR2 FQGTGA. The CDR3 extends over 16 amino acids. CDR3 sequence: CASSLGSSGGLVEQFF. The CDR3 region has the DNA TGTGCCAGCAGCTTGGGGTCTAGCGGGGGGTTGGTTGAGCAGTTCTTC.

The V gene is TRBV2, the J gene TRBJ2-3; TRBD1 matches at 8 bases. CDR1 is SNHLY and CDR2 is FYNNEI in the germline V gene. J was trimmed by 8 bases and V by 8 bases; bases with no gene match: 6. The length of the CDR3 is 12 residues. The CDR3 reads CASDRGIGTQYF. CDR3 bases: TGTGCCAGCGACAGGGGAATTGGTACGCAGTATTTT. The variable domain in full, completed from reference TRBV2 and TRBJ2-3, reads EPEVTQTPSHQVTQMGQEVILRCVPISNHLYFYWYRQILGQKVEFLVSFYNNEISEKSEIFDDQFSVERPDGSNFTLKIRSTKLEDSAMYFCASDRGIGTQYFGPGTRLTVL.

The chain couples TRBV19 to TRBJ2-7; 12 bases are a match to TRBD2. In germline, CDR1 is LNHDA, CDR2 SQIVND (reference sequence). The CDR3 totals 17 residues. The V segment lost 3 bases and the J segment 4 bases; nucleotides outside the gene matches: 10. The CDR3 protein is CASSIGLAGGRRYEQYF. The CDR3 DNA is TGTGCCAGTAGTATTGGTCTAGCGGGAGGGCGGCGATACGAGCAGTACTTC.

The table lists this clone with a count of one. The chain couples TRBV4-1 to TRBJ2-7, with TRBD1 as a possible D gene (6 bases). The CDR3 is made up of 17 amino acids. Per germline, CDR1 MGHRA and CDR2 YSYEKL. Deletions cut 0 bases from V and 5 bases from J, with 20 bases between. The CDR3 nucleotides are TGCGCCAGCAGCCAAGATCCGAGGGGGACAAGGCCCAACGAGCAGTACTTC. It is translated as CASSQDPRGTRPNEQYF.